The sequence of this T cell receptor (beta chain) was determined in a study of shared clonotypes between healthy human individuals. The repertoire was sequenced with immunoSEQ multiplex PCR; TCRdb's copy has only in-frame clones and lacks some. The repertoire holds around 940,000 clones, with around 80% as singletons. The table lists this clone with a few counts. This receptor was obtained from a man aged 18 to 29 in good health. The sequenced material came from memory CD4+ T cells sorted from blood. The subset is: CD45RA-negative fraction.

The CDR3 protein is CASGDRVNNSPLHF. The CDR3 DNA follows: TGCGCCAGCGGAGACAGGGTGAATAATTCACCCCTCCACTTT. The V call is TRBV10-2, the J call TRBJ1-6; TRBD1 matches 7 bases. This CDR3 has 14 amino acids. V lost 8 bases, J lost 5 bases, and 6 bases stayed unmatched. Per the germline V gene, CDR1 is WSHSY and CDR2 is SAAADI.